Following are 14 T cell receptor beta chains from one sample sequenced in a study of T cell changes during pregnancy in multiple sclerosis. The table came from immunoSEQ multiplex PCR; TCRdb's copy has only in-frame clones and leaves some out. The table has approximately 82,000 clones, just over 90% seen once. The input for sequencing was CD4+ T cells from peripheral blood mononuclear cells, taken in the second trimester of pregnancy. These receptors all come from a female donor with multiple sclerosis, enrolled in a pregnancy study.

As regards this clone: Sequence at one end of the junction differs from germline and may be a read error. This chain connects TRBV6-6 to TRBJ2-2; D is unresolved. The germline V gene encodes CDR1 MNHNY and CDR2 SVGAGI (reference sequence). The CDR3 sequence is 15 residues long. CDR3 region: CASVERSPNAGELFF. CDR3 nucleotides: TGTGCCAGCGTCGAGCGTTCCCCGAACGCCGGGGAGCTGTTTTTT.

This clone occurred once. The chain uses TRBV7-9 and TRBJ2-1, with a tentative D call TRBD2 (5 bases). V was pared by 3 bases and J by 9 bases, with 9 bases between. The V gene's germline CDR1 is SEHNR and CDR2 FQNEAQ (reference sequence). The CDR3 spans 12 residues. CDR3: CASSLDFSEQFF. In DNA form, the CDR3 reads TGTGCCAGCAGCTTGGACTTTAGTGAGCAGTTCTTC. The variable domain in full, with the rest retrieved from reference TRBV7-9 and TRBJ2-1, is DTGVSQNPRHKITKRGQNVTFRCDPISEHNRLYWYRQTLGQGPEFLTYFQNEAQLEKSRLLSDRFSAERPKGSFSTLEIQRTEQGDSAMYLCASSLDFSEQFFGPGTRLTVL.

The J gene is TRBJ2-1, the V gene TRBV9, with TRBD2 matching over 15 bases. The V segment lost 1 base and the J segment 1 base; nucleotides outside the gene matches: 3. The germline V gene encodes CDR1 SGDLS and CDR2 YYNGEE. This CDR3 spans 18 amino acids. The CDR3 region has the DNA TGTGCCAGCAGCGTAAGGACTAGCGGGGGGGCTTCCTACAATGAGCAGTTCTTC. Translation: CASSVRTSGGASYNEQFF.

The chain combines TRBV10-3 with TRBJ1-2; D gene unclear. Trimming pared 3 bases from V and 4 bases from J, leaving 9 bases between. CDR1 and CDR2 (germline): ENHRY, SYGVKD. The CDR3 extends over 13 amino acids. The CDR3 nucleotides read TGTGCCATCAGTGAAGAGGGTAGCTATGGCTACACCTTC. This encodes CAISEEGSYGYTF.

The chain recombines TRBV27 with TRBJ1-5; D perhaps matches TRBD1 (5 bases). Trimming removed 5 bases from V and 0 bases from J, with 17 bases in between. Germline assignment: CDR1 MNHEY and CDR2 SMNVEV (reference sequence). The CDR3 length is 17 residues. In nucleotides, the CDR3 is TGTGCCAGCAGTCCCACGGCAGGGCTGGGTAGCAATCAGCCCCAGCATTTT. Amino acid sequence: CASSPTAGLGSNQPQHF.

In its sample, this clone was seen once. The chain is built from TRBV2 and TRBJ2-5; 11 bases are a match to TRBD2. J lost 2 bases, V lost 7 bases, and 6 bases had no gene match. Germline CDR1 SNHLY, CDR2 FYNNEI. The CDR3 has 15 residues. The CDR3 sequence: CASILAGGRQETQYF. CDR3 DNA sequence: TGTGCCAGCATTCTAGCGGGAGGCCGTCAAGAGACCCAGTACTTC.

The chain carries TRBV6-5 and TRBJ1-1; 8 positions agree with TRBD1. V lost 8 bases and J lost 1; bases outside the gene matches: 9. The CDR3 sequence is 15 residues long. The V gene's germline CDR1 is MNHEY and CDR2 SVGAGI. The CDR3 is CASRRGQVKNTEAFF. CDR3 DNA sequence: TGTGCCAGCCGGCGGGGACAGGTGAAGAACACTGAAGCTTTCTTT.

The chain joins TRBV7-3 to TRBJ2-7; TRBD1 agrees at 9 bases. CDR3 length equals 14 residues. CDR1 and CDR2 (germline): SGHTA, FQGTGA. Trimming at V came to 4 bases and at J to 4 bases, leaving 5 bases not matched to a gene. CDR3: CASSSPGQGYEQYF. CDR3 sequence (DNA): TGTGCCAGCAGCTCCCCGGGACAGGGATACGAGCAGTACTTC.

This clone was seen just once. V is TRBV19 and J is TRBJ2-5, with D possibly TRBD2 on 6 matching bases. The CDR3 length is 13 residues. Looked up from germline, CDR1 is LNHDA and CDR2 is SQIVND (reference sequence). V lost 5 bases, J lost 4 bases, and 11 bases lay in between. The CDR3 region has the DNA TGTGCCAGTAGTGAGACTAGGGGAGAGACCCAGTACTTC. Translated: CASSETRGETQYF.

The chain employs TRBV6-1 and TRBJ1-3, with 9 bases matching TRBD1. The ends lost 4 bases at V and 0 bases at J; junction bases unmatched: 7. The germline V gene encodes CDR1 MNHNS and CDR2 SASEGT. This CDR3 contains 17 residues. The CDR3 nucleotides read TGTGCCAGCAGTGCTATACAGGGGGCCACCTCTGGAAACACCATATATTTT. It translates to CASSAIQGATSGNTIYF.

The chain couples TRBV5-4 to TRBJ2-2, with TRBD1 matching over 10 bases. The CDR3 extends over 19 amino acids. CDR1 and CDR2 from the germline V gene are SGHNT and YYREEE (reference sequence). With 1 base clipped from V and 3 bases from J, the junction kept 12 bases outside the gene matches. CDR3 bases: TGTGCCAGCAGCTTGTTGACAGGGGGCCAAAAACGGGACACCGGGGAGCTGTTTTTT. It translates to CASSLLTGGQKRDTGELFF.

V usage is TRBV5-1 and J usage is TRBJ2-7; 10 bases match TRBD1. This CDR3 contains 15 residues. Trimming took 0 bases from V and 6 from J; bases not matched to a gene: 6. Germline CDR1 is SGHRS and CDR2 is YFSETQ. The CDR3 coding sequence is TGCGCCAGCAGCTTGGTCGGACAGGGGGTGGGCGAGCAGTACTTC. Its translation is CASSLVGQGVGEQYF.

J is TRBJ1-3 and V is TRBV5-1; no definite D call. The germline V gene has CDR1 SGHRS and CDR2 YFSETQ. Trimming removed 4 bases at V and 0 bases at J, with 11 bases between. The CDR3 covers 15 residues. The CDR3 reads CASSGSFNSGNTIYF. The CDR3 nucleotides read TGCGCCAGCAGCGGCTCTTTTAACTCTGGAAACACCATATATTTT.

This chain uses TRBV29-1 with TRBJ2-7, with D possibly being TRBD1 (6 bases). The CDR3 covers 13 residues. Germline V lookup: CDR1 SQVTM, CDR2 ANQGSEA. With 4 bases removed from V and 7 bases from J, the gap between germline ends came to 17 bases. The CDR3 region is CSVASGMGAEQYF. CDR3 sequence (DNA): TGCAGCGTTGCCTCAGGGATGGGGGCGGAGCAGTACTTC.